These 25 T cell receptor beta chains came from one sample sequenced in a study of Graves' ophthalmopathy and Graves' hyperthyroidism. From RNA, the CDR3 regions of TCR beta chains were amplified and sequenced. HTBI primers were used in a first-round RT-PCR, which preceded a second-round multiplex PCR. TCRdb reanalysed the multiplex PCR reads using MiXCR and keeps one entry per CDR3 protein. This sample has approximately 700,000 distinct CDR3 sequences, with more than 40% found just once. Sequenced input: peripheral blood. The receptors come from an adult man with Graves' ophthalmopathy.

This clonotype has ten or more counts. The chain employs TRBV7-2 and TRBJ2-5; the D gene is possibly TRBD1 (5 bases). Trimming pared 1 base from V and 8 bases from J, leaving 8 bases between. Per germline, CDR1 SGHTA and CDR2 FQGNSA. The CDR3 has 12 amino acids. The CDR3 DNA sequence: TGTGCCAGCAGCTTAGTAAGGGGTACCCAGTACTTC. As protein: CASSLVRGTQYF. Variable domain in full (rest from reference TRBV7-2 and TRBJ2-5): GAGVSQSPSNKVTEKGKDVELRCDPISGHTALYWYRQSLGQGLEFLIYFQGNSAPDKSGLPSDRFSAERTGGSVSTLTIQRTQQEDSAVYLCASSLVRGTQYFGPGTRLLVL.

The J gene is TRBJ2-5, the V gene TRBV7-6, with D perhaps matching TRBD1 (6 bases). The CDR3 has 15 residues. The V gene lost 0 bases and the J gene lost 4 bases, with 12 bases spanning the gap. Germline loops: CDR1 SGHVS, CDR2 FNYEAQ. The CDR3 DNA reads TGTGCCAGCAGCTTAGCGTCAGGGGTCCCAGAGACCCAGTACTTC. Encoded protein: CASSLASGVPETQYF. The full variable domain, with the rest looked up from reference TRBV7-6 and TRBJ2-5, is GAGVSQSPRYKVTKRGQDVALRCDPISGHVSLYWYRQALGQGPEFLTYFNYEAQQDKSGLPNDRFSAERPEGSISTLTIQRTEQRDSAMYRCASSLASGVPETQYFGPGTRLLVL.

This clonotype was detected ten times or more. The chain uses TRBV27 and TRBJ1-2, with 7 bases matching TRBD1. Losses at the gene ends were 5 bases for V and 3 bases for J; bases not matched to a gene: 3. The CDR3 is made up of 13 amino acids. The germline CDR1 and CDR2 sequences are MNHEY and SMNVEV (reference sequence). The DNA of the CDR3 is TGTGCCAGCAGTGGGACAGCGGACTATGGCTACACCTTC. Its translation: CASSGTADYGYTF.

This clonotype was observed at least ten times. The V gene is TRBV9, the J gene TRBJ1-2; D is unresolved. The germline V gene has CDR1 SGDLS and CDR2 YYNGEE. The CDR3 has 15 residues. Trimming took 0 bases from V and 4 from J, leaving 13 bases between them. The CDR3 sequence: CASSVANSQAYGYTF. The CDR3 region has the DNA TGTGCCAGCAGCGTAGCTAACAGCCAAGCCTATGGCTACACCTTC.

The chain recombines TRBV10-3 with TRBJ2-6, with D unclear. Trimming removed 3 bases at V and 18 bases at J, with 9 bases between. Per germline, CDR1 ENHRY and CDR2 SYGVKD. This CDR3 region has 10 residues. DNA for the CDR3: TGTGCCATCAGTGACGACATCCGGACTTTC. This sequence encodes CAISDDIRTF.

The CDR3 sequence is CASSEAAGTGEETQYF. The CDR3 DNA reads as TGTGCCAGCAGTGAAGCCGCTGGGACAGGGGAAGAGACCCAGTACTTC. This sequence joins TRBV7-9 and TRBJ2-5; TRBD1 matches 10 bases. CDR3 length: 16 residues. Germline V CDR1 and CDR2: SEHNR, FQNEAQ (reference sequence). Trimming took 6 bases from V and 3 from J; bases not matched to a gene: 10.

V gene TRBV2 combines with J gene TRBJ1-6, with TRBD1 matching 7 bases. The CDR3 spans 17 residues. Per the germline V gene, CDR1 is SNHLY and CDR2 is FYNNEI. V was clipped by 4 bases and J by 3 bases; unmatched bases: 9. The CDR3 DNA sequence: TGTGCCAGCAGTGGAAACAGGGGCCTTAACTATAATTCACCCCTCCACTTT. It yields the protein CASSGNRGLNYNSPLHF.

This chain connects TRBV11-2 to TRBJ1-1, with TRBD1 matching over 7 bases. The length of the CDR3 is 16 residues. Germline V lookup: CDR1 SGHAT, CDR2 FQNNGV. J was trimmed by 3 bases and V by 0 bases; bases with no gene match: 7. The CDR3 here is CASSLEGGTFYTEAFF. CDR3 DNA sequence: TGTGCCAGCAGCTTAGAAGGGGGCACTTTTTACACTGAAGCTTTCTTT.

This clonotype showed up just a few times. The chain combines TRBV20-1 with TRBJ2-5; D is unclear. V dropped 0 bases and J dropped 3 bases, with 14 bases sitting between them. The CDR3 covers 15 residues. The germline CDR1 and CDR2 sequences are DFQATT and SNEGSKA (reference sequence). CDR3 loop: CSARDLRAYEETQYF. CDR3 DNA: TGCAGTGCTAGAGATCTTAGGGCATATGAAGAGACCCAGTACTTC.

This chain links TRBV5-5 with TRBJ1-2; 8 nucleotides align to TRBD1. V lost 2 bases, J lost 4 bases, and 4 bases stayed unmatched. CDR1 and CDR2 from the germline V gene are SGHKS and YYEKEE (reference sequence). CDR3 length: 14 amino acids. CDR3 sequence: CASSLDRGGYGYTF. CDR3 coding DNA: TGTGCCAGCAGCTTAGACAGGGGAGGCTATGGCTACACCTTC.

This clonotype has a handful of counts. This chain links TRBV10-2 with TRBJ2-1; D is unclear. Germline V CDR1 and CDR2: WSHSY, SAAADI. V shed 4 bases and J shed 7 bases, with 5 bases lying between them. This CDR3 is 11 amino acids long. CDR3 residues: CASSALNEQFF. CDR3 nucleotides: TGCGCCAGCAGTGCGTTAAATGAGCAGTTCTTC.

The V and J genes are TRBV5-1 and TRBJ2-2; 7 bases agree with TRBD1. CDR3 length: 14 residues. The ends lost 5 bases at V and 4 bases at J; junction bases unmatched: 5. The germline gives CDR1 SGHRS, CDR2 YFSETQ. The CDR3 reads CASSPGQLTGELFF. The CDR3 DNA follows: TGCGCCAGCAGTCCGGGACAGCTCACCGGGGAGCTGTTTTTT.

The chain combines TRBV12-3 or TRBV12-4 with TRBJ1-1; D not certain. V gave up 4 bases and J gave up 11 bases, with 14 bases separating them. The CDR3 runs 12 residues. CDR3 region: CASSSLAGMAFF. CDR3 bases: TGTGCCAGCAGTTCCCTGGCGGGAATGGCTTTCTTT.

This clonotype came up many times. The rearrangement joins TRBV30 to TRBJ2-7, with unresolved D. Germline loops: CDR1 GTSNPN, CDR2 SVGIG (reference sequence). V lost 2 bases and J 3 bases, leaving 5 bases between the germline ends. This CDR3 region has 11 residues. This chain's CDR3 is CAWSSGYEQYF. DNA for the CDR3: TGTGCCTGGAGTTCAGGCTACGAGCAGTACTTC.

This clonotype turned up a few times. The chain employs TRBV6-5 and TRBJ1-4, with D possibly being TRBD1 (5 bases). Per the germline V gene, CDR1 is MNHEY and CDR2 is SVGAGI. The CDR3 runs 14 residues. V lost 2 bases and J 5 bases, leaving 9 bases between the germline ends. CDR3 sequence reads: CASSYRDRNEKLFF. Written as DNA, the CDR3 is TGTGCCAGCAGTTACCGTGACAGAAATGAAAAACTGTTTTTT.

Comments on this clonotype: Given a much more abundant clone one base away, this may be a read error. This CDR3 is CAGSFPGGAGTEAFF. The CDR3 DNA sequence: TGCGCCGGCAGCTTTCCAGGGGGCGCGGGCACTGAAGCTTTCTTT. The chain carries TRBV5-1 and TRBJ1-1; 8 bases map to TRBD1. The CDR3 consists of 15 residues. Germline loops: CDR1 SGHRS, CDR2 YFSETQ.

This clonotype was found a few times. J is TRBJ2-7 and V is TRBV5-1; D gene unclear. CDR3 length: 13 amino acids. Deletions cut 0 bases from V and 5 bases from J, with 9 bases between. Germline CDR1 SGHRS, CDR2 YFSETQ. The CDR3 bases are TGCGCCAGCAGCTTGGCCGGTCCCGACGAGCAGTACTTC. Protein sequence: CASSLAGPDEQYF.

This chain connects TRBV2 to TRBJ1-1; D possibly corresponds to TRBD1 (5 bases). The germline gives CDR1 SNHLY, CDR2 FYNNEI. The CDR3 extends over 12 amino acids. Trimming stripped 4 bases from V and 7 bases from J, with 10 bases between. This chain's CDR3 is CASSGGGDEAFF. CDR3 sequence (DNA): TGTGCCAGCAGTGGGGGAGGGGATGAAGCTTTCTTT.

At least ten counts were recorded for this clonotype. The chain has TRBV19 and TRBJ1-5, with D perhaps matching TRBD1 (5 bases). Trimming removed 1 base at V and 5 bases at J, with 12 bases between. The CDR3 totals 15 residues. CDR1 and CDR2 (germline): LNHDA, SQIVND (reference sequence). CDR3 bases: TGTGCCAGTAGTATAGTTCCCCCAGGGCATCAGCCCCAGCATTTT. Translating it yields CASSIVPPGHQPQHF.

This rearrangement joins TRBV10-3 to TRBJ2-5; no clear D. Trimming left V 4 bases short and J 5 bases short, with 11 bases between. The CDR3 has 13 amino acids. CDR1 and CDR2 from the germline V gene are ENHRY and SYGVKD. The CDR3 spells CAISVGHLETQYF. In nucleotides, the CDR3 is TGTGCCATCAGTGTTGGGCATCTGGAGACCCAGTACTTC.

This clonotype was found once. The chain links TRBV11-2 to TRBJ2-7; 8 bases are shared with TRBD2. The CDR3 length is 17 residues. Germline assignment: CDR1 SGHAT and CDR2 FQNNGV. Germline trimming cut 0 bases from V and 3 bases from J; bases unmatched to any gene: 10. The CDR3 coding sequence is TGTGCCAGCAGCTTAGATCTGAGTTTAGCGGGACTCTACGAGCAGTACTTC. Protein: CASSLDLSLAGLYEQYF.

The table lists this clonotype with a few counts. The chain carries TRBV19 and TRBJ2-7; D perhaps matches TRBD1 (6 bases). The length of the CDR3 is 15 residues. Per the germline V gene, CDR1 is LNHDA and CDR2 is SQIVND (reference sequence). The germline V and J ends were trimmed by 2 bases and 2 bases, with 13 bases remaining between them. CDR3 DNA sequence: TGTGCCAGTAGTATACCCGGACAGCCCGCCTACGAGCAGTACTTC. It specifies CASSIPGQPAYEQYF.

In its sample, this clonotype was seen many times. This chain connects TRBV12-3 or TRBV12-4 to TRBJ2-5; D unresolved. The CDR3 is made up of 13 amino acids. V lost 3 bases to trimming and J lost 3 bases, with 8 bases between them. CDR3 loop: CASSFQRKETQYF. The CDR3, as DNA: TGTGCCAGCAGTTTTCAACGCAAAGAGACCCAGTACTTC.

The CDR3 nucleotides read TGTGCCAGCAGTGAGTCCACCGGGGTCAAACTAGCCAAAAACATTCAGTACTTC. Translated, it gives CASSESTGVKLAKNIQYF. The chain couples TRBV25-1 to TRBJ2-4, with D maybe TRBD2 (5 bases). V was cut by 3 bases and J by 0 bases, with 18 bases left in between. The CDR3 is 18 residues long. Per germline, CDR1 MGHDK and CDR2 SYGVNS.

CDR3: CASSPPLTLAATGELFF. CDR3 coding DNA: TGTGCCAGCAGTCCCCCCCTGACACTAGCAGCCACCGGGGAGCTGTTTTTT. The chain employs TRBV6-5 and TRBJ2-2; D is possibly TRBD2 (6 bases). Germline CDR1 is MNHEY and CDR2 is SVGAGI. The CDR3 is 17 amino acids. V was cut by 5 bases and J by 4 bases, with 20 bases left in between.